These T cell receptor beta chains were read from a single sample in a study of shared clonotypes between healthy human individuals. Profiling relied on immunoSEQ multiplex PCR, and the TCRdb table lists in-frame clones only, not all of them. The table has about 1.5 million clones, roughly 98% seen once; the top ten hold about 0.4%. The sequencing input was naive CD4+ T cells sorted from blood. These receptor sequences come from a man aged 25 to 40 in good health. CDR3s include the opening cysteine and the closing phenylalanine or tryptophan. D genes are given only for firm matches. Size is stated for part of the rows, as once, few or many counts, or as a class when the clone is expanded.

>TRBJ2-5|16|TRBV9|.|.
CASSPFTGGGGETQYF
TGTGCCAGCAGCCCATTTACTGGGGGAGGGGGAGAGACCCAGTACTTC
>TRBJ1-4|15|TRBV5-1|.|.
CASSLMGQGSEKLFF
TGCGCCAGCAGCTTGATGGGGCAGGGGAGTGAAAAACTGTTTTTT
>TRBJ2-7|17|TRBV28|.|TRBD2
CASSEGRWLAGANEQYF
TGTGCCAGCAGTGAAGGGCGATGGCTAGCGGGAGCTAACGAGCAGTACTTC
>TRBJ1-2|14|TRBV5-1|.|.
CASSFSWNDYGYTF
TGCGCCAGCAGCTTCAGTTGGAATGACTATGGCTACACCTTC
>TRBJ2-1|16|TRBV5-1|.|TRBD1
CASSNLQGAAENEQFF
TGCGCCAGCAGCAACCTACAGGGGGCAGCGGAAAATGAGCAGTTCTTC
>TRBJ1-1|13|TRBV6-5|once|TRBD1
CATTDRGWTEAFF
TGTGCCACCACAGACAGGGGATGGACTGAAGCTTTCTTT
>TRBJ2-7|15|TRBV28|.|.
CASSPGQLFQGEQYF
TGTGCCAGCAGCCCGGGACAATTATTCCAGGGCGAGCAGTACTTC
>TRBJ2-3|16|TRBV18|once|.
CASSHTTQRSTDTQYF
TGTGCCAGCTCACACACCACCCAGCGAAGCACAGATACGCAGTATTTT
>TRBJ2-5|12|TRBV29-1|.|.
CSVGRGAETQYF
TGCAGCGTTGGCAGGGGAGCCGAGACCCAGTACTTC
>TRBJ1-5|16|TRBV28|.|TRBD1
CASSFHQGAGNQPQHF
TGTGCCAGCAGTTTCCATCAGGGGGCTGGCAATCAGCCCCAGCATTTT
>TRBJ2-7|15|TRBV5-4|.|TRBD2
CASSPGASGNYEQYF
TGTGCCAGCAGCCCGGGGGCTAGCGGGAACTACGAGCAGTACTTC
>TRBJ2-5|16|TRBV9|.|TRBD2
CASSAGTSGRTETQYF
TGTGCCAGCAGCGCCGGGACTAGCGGGAGAACGGAGACCCAGTACTTC
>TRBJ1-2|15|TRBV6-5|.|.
CASRPVHRPNYGYTF
TGTGCCAGCAGACCAGTACATCGTCCAAACTATGGCTACACCTTC
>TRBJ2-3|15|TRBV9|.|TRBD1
CASGERDSGSDTQYF
TGTGCCAGCGGAGAAAGGGACAGCGGATCAGATACGCAGTATTTT
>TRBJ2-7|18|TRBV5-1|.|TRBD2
CASSLEASGGGLTYEQYF
TGCGCCAGCAGCTTGGAGGCTAGCGGAGGAGGGTTAACCTACGAGCAGTACTTC
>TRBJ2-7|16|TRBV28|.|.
CASSFAQGRDSYEQYF
TGTGCCAGCAGTTTTGCCCAGGGTCGAGACTCCTACGAGCAGTACTTC
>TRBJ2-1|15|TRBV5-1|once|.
CASSLTESTYNEQFF
TGCGCCAGCAGCTTGACGGAATCCACTTACAATGAGCAGTTCTTC
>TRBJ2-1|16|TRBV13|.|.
CASSLIPVSRYNEQFF
TGTGCCAGCAGCTTAATTCCAGTCTCGAGGTACAATGAGCAGTTCTTC
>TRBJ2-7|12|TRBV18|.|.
CASSGTGYEQYF
TGTGCCAGCTCAGGCACAGGGTACGAGCAGTACTTC
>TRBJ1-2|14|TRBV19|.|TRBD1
CASSRGRGDYGYTF
TGTGCCAGTAGTCGGGGCAGGGGGGACTATGGCTACACCTTC
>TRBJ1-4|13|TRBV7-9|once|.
CASAAGVNEKLFF
TGTGCCAGCGCAGCCGGGGTAAATGAAAAACTGTTTTTT
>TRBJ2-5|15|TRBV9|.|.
CASSLLDSYLETQYF
TGTGCCAGCAGCCTCCTGGACAGCTACCTAGAGACCCAGTACTTC
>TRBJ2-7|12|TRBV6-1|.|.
CASSEAGYEQYF
TGTGCCAGCAGTGAAGCGGGCTACGAGCAGTACTTC
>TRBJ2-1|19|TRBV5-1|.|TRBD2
CASSLLGIPGTSDYNEQFF
TGCGCCAGCAGCTTGTTAGGGATACCCGGGACTAGCGATTACAATGAGCAGTTCTTC
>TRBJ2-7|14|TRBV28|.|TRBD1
CASTPGQGLYEQYF
TGTGCCAGCACCCCCGGACAGGGGTTATACGAGCAGTACTTC
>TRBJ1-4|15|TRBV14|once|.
CASSPRTGYREKLFF
TGTGCCAGCAGCCCCCGGACGGGTTATCGCGAAAAACTGTTTTTT
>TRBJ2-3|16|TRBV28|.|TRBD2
CASSPSPWGGPDTQYF
TGTGCCAGCAGCCCATCGCCCTGGGGGGGTCCAGATACGCAGTATTTT
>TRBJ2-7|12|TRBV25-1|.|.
CASRRRYYEQYF
TGTGCCAGTAGACGCCGATACTACGAGCAGTACTTC
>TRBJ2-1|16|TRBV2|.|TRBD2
CASSEAGLAGLYEQFF
TGTGCCAGCAGTGAAGCAGGCCTAGCGGGACTCTATGAGCAGTTCTTC
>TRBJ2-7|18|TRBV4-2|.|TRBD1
CASSQAPMGQGASYEQYF
TGTGCCAGCAGCCAAGCACCAATGGGACAGGGGGCTTCCTACGAGCAGTACTTC
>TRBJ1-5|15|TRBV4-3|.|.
CASSQDQGTYQPQHF
TGCGCCAGCAGCCAAGATCAGGGCACCTATCAGCCCCAGCATTTT
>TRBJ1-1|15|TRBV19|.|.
CASRPSGTQNTEAFF
TGTGCCAGTAGACCTTCCGGGACACAGAACACTGAAGCTTTCTTT
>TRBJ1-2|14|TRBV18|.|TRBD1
CASSPATGANGYTF
TGTGCCAGCTCACCGGCGACAGGGGCGAATGGCTACACCTTC
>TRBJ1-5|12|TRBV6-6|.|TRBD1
CATQGAQQPQHF
TGTGCCACCCAGGGGGCGCAACAGCCCCAGCATTTT
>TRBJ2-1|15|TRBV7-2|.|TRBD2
CASSPGTSGSNEQFF
TGTGCCAGCAGCCCTGGGACTAGCGGGAGTAATGAGCAGTTCTTC
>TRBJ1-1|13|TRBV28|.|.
CASSLSGRVEAFF
TGTGCCAGCAGTTTATCAGGTAGGGTAGAAGCTTTCTTT
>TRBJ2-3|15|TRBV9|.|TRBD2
CASSVSGSHPDTQYF
TGTGCCAGCAGCGTTAGCGGGAGTCACCCAGATACGCAGTATTTT
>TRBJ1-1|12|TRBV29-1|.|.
CSADGVNTEAFF
TGCAGCGCTGACGGGGTGAACACTGAAGCTTTCTTT
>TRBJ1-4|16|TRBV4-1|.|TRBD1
CASSFTGGASNEKLFF
TGCGCCAGCAGTTTCACAGGGGGCGCGAGTAATGAAAAACTGTTTTTT
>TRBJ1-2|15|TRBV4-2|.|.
CASSQDVGRDYGYTF
TGTGCCAGCAGCCAAGATGTTGGGAGAGACTATGGCTACACCTTC
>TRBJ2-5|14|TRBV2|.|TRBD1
CASTERQGQETQYF
TGTGCCAGCACCGAGCGACAGGGACAAGAGACCCAGTACTTC
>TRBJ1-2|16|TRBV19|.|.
CASTPPELTANYGYTF
TGTGCCAGTACTCCGCCCGAGTTGACCGCTAACTATGGCTACACCTTC
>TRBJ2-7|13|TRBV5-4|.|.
CASSRWVGNEQYF
TGTGCCAGCAGCCGGTGGGTCGGAAACGAGCAGTACTTC
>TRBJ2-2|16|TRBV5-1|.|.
CASSPPEAANTGELFF
TGCGCCAGCAGCCCCCCCGAGGCAGCGAACACCGGGGAGCTGTTTTTT
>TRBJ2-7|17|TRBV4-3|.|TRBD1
CASSQRSGTGVIYEQYF
TGCGCCAGCAGCCAAAGAAGTGGCACAGGGGTTATCTACGAGCAGTACTTC
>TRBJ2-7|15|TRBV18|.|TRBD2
CASSPKAGGPNEQYF
TGTGCCAGCTCACCAAAAGCGGGAGGGCCCAACGAGCAGTACTTC
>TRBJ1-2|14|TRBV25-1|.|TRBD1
CASSETGGRNGYTF
TGTGCCAGCAGTGAGACAGGGGGTAGAAATGGCTACACCTTC
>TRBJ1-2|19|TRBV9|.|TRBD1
CASSVASMGDRGIRYGYTF
TGTGCCAGCAGCGTAGCTTCTATGGGGGACAGGGGTATTCGCTATGGCTACACCTTC
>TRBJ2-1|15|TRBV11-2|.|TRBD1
CASSFRGPTYNEQFF
TGTGCCAGCAGCTTCAGGGGGCCAACGTACAATGAGCAGTTCTTC
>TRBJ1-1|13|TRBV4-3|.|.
CASSQDRGREAFF
TGCGCCAGCAGCCAAGACAGGGGACGCGAAGCTTTCTTT
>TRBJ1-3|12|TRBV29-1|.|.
CSALDIRNTIYF
TGCAGCGCACTGGACATCCGAAACACCATATATTTT
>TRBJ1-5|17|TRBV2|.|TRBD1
CASSGGYGQGSNQPQHF
TGTGCCAGCAGTGGAGGTTATGGACAGGGCAGCAATCAGCCCCAGCATTTT
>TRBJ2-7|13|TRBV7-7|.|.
CASSLLEGGEQYF
TGTGCTAGCAGCCTACTAGAAGGAGGCGAGCAGTACTTC
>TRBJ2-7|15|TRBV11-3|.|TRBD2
CASSLGGTSSYEQYF
TGTGCCAGCAGCTTAGGGGGGACTAGCTCCTACGAGCAGTACTTC
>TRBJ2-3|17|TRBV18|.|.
CASSPLAGTTSTDTQYF
TGTGCCAGCTCACCATTGGCCGGGACCACTAGCACAGATACGCAGTATTTT
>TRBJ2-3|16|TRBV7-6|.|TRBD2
CASSAVSGGLTDTQYF
TGTGCCAGCAGCGCGGTGAGCGGGGGCCTCACAGATACGCAGTATTTT
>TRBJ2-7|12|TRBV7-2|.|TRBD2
CASSFGTKEQYF
TGTGCCAGCAGCTTCGGGACTAAAGAGCAGTACTTC
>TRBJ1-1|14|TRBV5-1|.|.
CASSLAIGDTEAFF
TGCGCCAGCAGCTTGGCCATCGGCGACACTGAAGCTTTCTTT
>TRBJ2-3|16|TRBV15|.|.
CATSRDYRTGTDTQYF
TGTGCCACCAGCAGAGATTACCGGACAGGCACAGATACGCAGTATTTT